The 14 T cell receptor beta chains presented below share a single source sample, sequenced in a study of CD8+ T cells in alopecia areata. Treatment described: oral pan-JAK inhibitor, 5-10 mg twice daily. RNA, once extracted, was reverse transcribed into cDNA for use as the sequencing template. Assay: immunoSEQ multiplex PCR; the TCRdb copy retains only in-frame clones and omits some. Of roughly 100,000 clones in the sample, approximately 90% are singletons; the top ten hold approximately 12%. This specimen was CD8+ T cells sorted from blood, taken at approximately week 30, from a patient treated with tofacitinib. These receptors all stem from a human donor with alopecia areata.

The genes are TRBV30 and TRBJ2-3, with D perhaps TRBD2 (7 bases). Germline-derived CDR1 and CDR2 are GTSNPN and SVGIG (reference sequence). Trimming stripped 2 bases from V and 0 bases from J, with 18 bases between. This CDR3 region has 17 residues. This CDR3 is CAWSLDLRGASTDTQYF. DNA of the CDR3: TGTGCCTGGAGTTTGGATTTACGGGGGGCAAGCACAGATACGCAGTATTTT.

The genes are TRBV5-1 and TRBJ2-3, with D tentatively TRBD1 or TRBD2 (5 bases each). Germline V CDR1 and CDR2: SGHRS, YFSETQ. The CDR3 loop spans 16 amino acids. V lost 10 bases and J 3 bases, leaving 24 bases between the germline ends. This chain's CDR3 is CAVMIPGPRMTDTQYF. CDR3 coding DNA: TGCGCCGTTATGATACCGGGACCTCGTATGACAGATACGCAGTATTTT.

V and J are TRBV7-9 and TRBJ2-7; D possibly corresponds to TRBD1 (5 bases). The CDR3 totals 14 residues. Trimming took off 8 bases at V and 1 base at J, with 15 bases between the two ends. Germline lookup yields CDR1 SEHNR and CDR2 FQNEAQ (reference sequence). The CDR3: CASQGRGGSYEQYF. The CDR3 DNA reads as TGTGCCAGCCAGGGAAGGGGCGGTTCCTACGAGCAGTACTTC.

The chain combines TRBV11-2 with TRBJ2-5; 7 bases line up with TRBD2. The CDR3 is 13 amino acids. Germline CDR1 is SGHAT and CDR2 is FQNNGV. V dropped 2 bases and J dropped 5; count of bases not matched to a gene: 2. The CDR3 reads CASSLLGGETQYF. In DNA, the CDR3 is TGTGCCAGCAGCTTACTGGGGGGGGAGACCCAGTACTTC.

V usage is TRBV6-5 and J usage is TRBJ2-5, with D possibly TRBD1 on 5 matching bases. The J call may be faulty, since TRBJ2-7 better matches the DNA end. The V gene's germline CDR1 is MNHEY and CDR2 SVGAGI. The CDR3 has 13 amino acids. CDR3 in amino acids: CATFDSASYEQYF. In nucleotides, the CDR3 is TGTGCCACTTTTGACAGCGCTTCCTACGAGCAGTACTTC.

The chain is built from TRBV30 and TRBJ2-1; D uncertain. The CDR3 has 11 amino acids. V lost 4 bases, J lost 10 bases, and 11 bases lay in between. Looked up from germline, CDR1 is GTSNPN and CDR2 is SVGIG (reference sequence). CDR3 loop: CAWTPEPEQFF. The CDR3 DNA sequence: TGTGCCTGGACCCCCGAACCAGAGCAGTTCTTC.

The chain joins TRBV7-9 to TRBJ1-1; D is undetermined. The germline V gene has CDR1 SEHNR and CDR2 FQNEAQ (reference sequence). V was pared by 5 bases and J by 5 bases, with 9 bases between. The CDR3 loop spans 12 amino acids. This CDR3 is CASSAMGTEAFF. CDR3 coding DNA: TGTGCCAGCAGCGCTATGGGGACTGAAGCTTTCTTT.

A single count supports this clone. This chain links TRBV5-1 with TRBJ2-1; D possibly corresponds to TRBD2 (5 bases). Trimming cost V 3 bases and J 6 bases, with 7 bases left between them. The CDR3 length is 12 residues. CDR1 SGHRS and CDR2 YFSETQ come from the germline V gene. The CDR3 loop reads CASSSEGNEQFF. CDR3 DNA: TGCGCCAGCAGCTCAGAGGGCAATGAGCAGTTCTTC.

This chain joins TRBV2 and TRBJ1-2, with no clear D. The germline CDR1 and CDR2 sequences are SNHLY and FYNNEI. V lost 1 base, J lost 3 bases, and 3 bases lay in between. CDR3 length: 12 residues. This chain's CDR3 is CASSEGDYGYTF. CDR3 bases: TGTGCCAGCAGTGAAGGAGACTATGGCTACACCTTC.

V gene TRBV27 combines with J gene TRBJ1-5; D is perhaps TRBD1 (6 bases). The V gene's germline CDR1 is MNHEY and CDR2 SMNVEV (reference sequence). The CDR3 sequence is 16 residues long. The germline V and J ends were trimmed by 9 bases and 5 bases, with 23 bases remaining between them. The DNA for the CDR3 is TGTGCCAGTAGAGAGTTTACAGGGTTCGGGCATCAGCCCCAGCATTTT. Translating it yields CASREFTGFGHQPQHF.

J is TRBJ1-2 and V is TRBV19; D unresolved. The germline V gene encodes CDR1 LNHDA and CDR2 SQIVND (reference sequence). Trimming left V 3 bases short and J 4 bases short, with 12 bases between. The CDR3 runs 14 residues. The chain's CDR3 is CASSIPESVYGYTF. CDR3 nucleotides: TGTGCCAGTAGTATTCCCGAATCGGTCTATGGCTACACCTTC.

The genes are TRBV19 and TRBJ1-4; 8 bases are a match to TRBD1. CDR3 length: 15 residues. Germline CDR1 LNHDA, CDR2 SQIVND (reference sequence). V lost 5 bases, J lost 8 bases, and 10 bases stayed unmatched. Here the CDR3 DNA reads TGTGCCAGTAGTGAACCGGGACAGGTCGACGAAAAACTGTTTTTT. It yields the protein CASSEPGQVDEKLFF.

This clone turned up a few times. The DNA of the CDR3 is TGCAGCGTACTTAAAAGGAATGAGCAGTTCTTC. The encoded protein is CSVLKRNEQFF. The chain links TRBV29-1 to TRBJ2-1; the D is unclear. The CDR3 totals 11 residues. The ends were cut back, 6 bases at V and 7 bases at J, with 10 bases in the middle. Germline V CDR1 and CDR2: SQVTM, ANQGSEA.

The chain couples TRBV6-1 to TRBJ1-2; D remains ambiguous. This CDR3 has 13 residues. V gave up 8 bases and J gave up 0 bases, with 10 bases separating them. The germline V gene encodes CDR1 MNHNS and CDR2 SASEGT. As DNA, the CDR3 is TGTGCCAGCTCGTGGGGAGCTAACTATGGCTACACCTTC. It codes for CASSWGANYGYTF.